Below are 14 T cell receptor beta chains sequenced from a single sample in a study of T cell responses to AZD1222 COVID-19 vaccine. Method: immunoSEQ multiplex PCR; TCRdb's copy keeps in-frame clones and lacks some. The table records about 100,000 clones, over 75% of them present only once. The sample in question was peripheral blood, obtained on day 0 of MenACWY control vaccination. The receptors come from an adult in good health.

The chain has TRBV24-1 and TRBJ2-5; 10 bases are shared with TRBD2. The V gene's germline CDR1 is KGHDR and CDR2 SFDVKD. This CDR3 is built from 17 residues. Trimming removed 1 base from V and 5 bases from J; junction bases left unmatched: 9. The CDR3 DNA sequence: TGTGCCACCAGTGATTTTTCCAGCGGGGGGGCCCAGGAGACCCAGTACTTC. It specifies CATSDFSSGGAQETQYF.

The rearrangement links TRBV12-3 or TRBV12-4 to TRBJ1-1; TRBD1 matches at 10 bases. The junction had 8 bases not matched to a gene; V was cut back by 6 bases and J by 10 bases. CDR3 length: 13 residues. CDR3 nucleotide sequence: TGTGCCAGCAGAGGGACAGGGGCTGTCACAGCTTTCTTT. Protein product: CASRGTGAVTAFF.

The V call is TRBV4-1, the J call TRBJ1-5; 11 positions agree with TRBD1. Germline trimming cut 5 bases from V and 3 bases from J; bases unmatched to any gene: 12. Germline V gene sequence: CDR1 MGHRA, CDR2 YSYEKL. CDR3 size: 18 residues. Here the CDR3 reads CASSSGVGQGAINQPQHF. Written as DNA, the CDR3 is TGCGCCAGCAGCTCAGGAGTCGGACAGGGGGCGATCAATCAGCCCCAGCATTTT.

V usage is TRBV9 and J usage is TRBJ1-6; possible D gene TRBD1, 6 bases. V shed 0 bases and J shed 7 bases, with 11 bases lying between them. The V gene's germline CDR1 is SGDLS and CDR2 YYNGEE. The CDR3 is 15 amino acids. This CDR3 is CASSVVGTWNSPLHF. The CDR3 coding sequence is TGTGCCAGCAGCGTAGTTGGGACATGGAATTCACCCCTCCACTTT. The full variable domain, completed using reference TRBV9 and TRBJ1-6, is DSGVTQTPKHLITATGQRVTLRCSPRSGDLSVYWYQQSLDQGLQFLIQYYNGEERAKGNILERFSAQQFPDLHSELNLSSLELGDSALYFCASSVVGTWNSPLHFGNGTRLTVT.

This clone was detected only once. This chain uses TRBV19 with TRBJ1-2; 7 bases align to TRBD1. CDR3 length: 15 residues. Germline assignment: CDR1 LNHDA and CDR2 SQIVND (reference sequence). The V segment lost 8 bases and the J segment 5 bases; nucleotides outside the gene matches: 14. CDR3 amino acids: CASYPGGTEPYGYTF. Written as DNA, the CDR3 is TGTGCCAGTTACCCCGGGGGGACAGAGCCATATGGCTACACCTTC.

V gene TRBV5-1 combines with J gene TRBJ2-1; TRBD2 agrees at 11 bases. V trimming: 0 bases; J trimming: 8 bases; junction bases outside the gene matches: 7. The CDR3 length is 16 residues. Germline V gene data show CDR1 as SGHRS and CDR2 as YFSETQ. The CDR3 protein is CASSLVLAGGGDEQFF. CDR3 sequence (DNA): TGCGCCAGCAGCTTGGTTCTAGCGGGGGGCGGGGATGAGCAGTTCTTC.

V is TRBV5-1 and J is TRBJ2-2; 9 bases align to TRBD1. This CDR3 is built from 16 residues. CDR1 SGHRS and CDR2 YFSETQ come from the germline V gene. The ends lost 0 bases at V and 5 bases at J; junction bases unmatched: 5. The CDR3, as DNA: TGCGCCAGCAGCTTGGAGGGACAGGGAAGGACCGGGGAGCTGTTTTTT. Residues: CASSLEGQGRTGELFF. The variable domain in full, with the rest retrieved from reference TRBV5-1 and TRBJ2-2, is KAGVTQTPRYLIKTRGQQVTLSCSPISGHRSVSWYQQTPGQGLQFLFEYFSETQRNKGNFPGRFSGRQFSNSRSEMNVSTLELGDSALYLCASSLEGQGRTGELFFGEGSRLTVL.

This clone was seen a single time. V is TRBV28 and J is TRBJ1-1, with D hard to call. The ends were cut back, 6 bases at V and 1 base at J, with 12 bases in the middle. The CDR3 loop spans 14 amino acids. From germline, CDR1 is MDHEN and CDR2 SYDVKM. In DNA, the CDR3 is TGTGCCAGCAGCGGTATGACCCCGAACACTGAAGCTTTCTTT. Its translation: CASSGMTPNTEAFF.

The rearrangement links TRBV30 to TRBJ2-3, with a weak D call TRBD2 (5 bases). Trimming removed 3 bases at V and 4 bases at J, with 14 bases between. This CDR3 comprises 14 residues. Germline CDR1 is GTSNPN and CDR2 is SVGIG (reference sequence). The DNA for the CDR3 is TGTGCCTGGAGCACGAGGTGGGGAGCAGATACGCAGTATTTT. This gives the protein CAWSTRWGADTQYF. Combining the CDR3 with reference TRBV30 and TRBJ2-3 gives the whole variable domain SQTIHQWPATLVQPVGSPLSLECTVEGTSNPNLYWYRQAAGRGLQLLFYSVGIGQISSEVPQNLSASRPQDRQFILSSKKLLLSDSGFYLCAWSTRWGADTQYFGPGTRLTVL.

The V gene is TRBV4-3, the J gene TRBJ1-5; D gene unclear. Germline values: CDR1 LGHNA, CDR2 YSLEER. There are 16 residues in the CDR3. Trimming cost V 0 bases and J 2 bases, with 11 bases left between them. DNA for the CDR3: TGCGCCAGCAGCCAAGATGAAGGTGTAGGCAATCAGCCCCAGCATTTT. This translates into CASSQDEGVGNQPQHF.

The genes are TRBV7-9 and TRBJ2-7; D uncertain. There are 13 residues in the CDR3. V lost 3 bases, J lost 3 bases, and 9 bases lay in between. Germline V gene sequence: CDR1 SEHNR, CDR2 FQNEAQ (reference sequence). The CDR3 DNA reads as TGTGCCAGCAGCTTTTCTGGCGACTACGAGCAGTACTTC. As protein: CASSFSGDYEQYF.

The DNA of the CDR3 is TGTGCCAGCAGTTTATTAGGGAACCATAATTCACCCCTCCACTTT. It is translated as CASSLLGNHNSPLHF. The V and J genes are TRBV28 and TRBJ1-6, with unresolved D. V was cut by 1 base and J by 5 bases, with 9 bases left in between. Germline CDR1 MDHEN, CDR2 SYDVKM. The CDR3 sequence is 15 residues long.

The table lists this clone with a count of one. The chain's CDR3 is CASSQVLRDTQYF. CDR3 DNA sequence: TGCGCCAGCAGCCAAGTCTTGAGAGATACGCAGTATTTT. The genes are TRBV4-1 and TRBJ2-3; D gene unclear. The CDR3 loop spans 13 amino acids. Germline V gene data show CDR1 as MGHRA and CDR2 as YSYEKL. Trimming pared 1 base from V and 5 bases from J, leaving 7 bases between.

The genes are TRBV6-5 and TRBJ1-1; TRBD1 agrees at 7 bases. CDR3 size: 12 residues. From germline, CDR1 is MNHEY and CDR2 SVGAGI. J gave up 4 bases and V 10 bases, and 6 bases lay outside the gene matches. DNA for the CDR3: TGTGCCATTAGCCCAGGGGGCACTGAAGCTTTCTTT. This translates into CAISPGGTEAFF.